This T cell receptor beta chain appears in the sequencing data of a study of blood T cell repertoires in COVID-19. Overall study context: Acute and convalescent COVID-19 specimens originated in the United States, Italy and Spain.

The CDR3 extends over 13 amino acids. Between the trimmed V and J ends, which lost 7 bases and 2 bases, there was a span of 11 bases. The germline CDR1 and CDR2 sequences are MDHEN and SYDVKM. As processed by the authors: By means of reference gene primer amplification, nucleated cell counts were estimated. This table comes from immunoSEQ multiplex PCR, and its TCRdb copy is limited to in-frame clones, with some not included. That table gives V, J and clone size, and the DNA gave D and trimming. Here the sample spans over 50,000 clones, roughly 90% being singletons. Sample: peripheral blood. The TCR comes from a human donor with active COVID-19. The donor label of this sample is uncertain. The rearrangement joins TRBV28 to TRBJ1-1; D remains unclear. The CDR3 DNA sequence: TGTGCCAGCAAGGAGAGACTTAACACTGAAGCTTTCTTT. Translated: CASKERLNTEAFF.